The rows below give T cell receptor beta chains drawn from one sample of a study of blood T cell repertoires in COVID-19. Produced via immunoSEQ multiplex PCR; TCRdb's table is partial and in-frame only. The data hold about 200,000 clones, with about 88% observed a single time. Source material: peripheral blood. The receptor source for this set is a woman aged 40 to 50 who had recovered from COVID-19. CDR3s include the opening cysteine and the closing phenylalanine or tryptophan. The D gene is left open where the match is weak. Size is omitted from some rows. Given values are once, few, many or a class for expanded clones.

CDR3 DNA: TGTGCCAGCAGTGAAGTTTCGGGGAGGACTGAAGCTTTCTTT
CDR3 protein: CASSEVSGRTEAFF
J gene: TRBJ1-1
D gene: -
V gene: TRBV25-1
clone size: -

CDR3 DNA: TGCGCCAGCAGCCCCACGCGGGCCGGAGGTTCACCCCTCCACTTT
CDR3 protein: CASSPTRAGGSPLHF
J gene: TRBJ1-6
D gene: -
V gene: TRBV4-3
clone size: few

CDR3 DNA: TGTGCCAGCAGCAAGATTGGACAGATTACTAGCACAGATACGCAGTATTTT
CDR3 protein: CASSKIGQITSTDTQYF
J gene: TRBJ2-3
D gene: -
V gene: TRBV28
clone size: -

CDR3 DNA: TGCGCCAGCAGTACCAGAGCCTCGGGAGATGGTGTCGGGGAGCTGTTTTTT
CDR3 protein: CASSTRASGDGVGELFF
J gene: TRBJ2-2
D gene: -
V gene: TRBV10-1
clone size: -

CDR3 DNA: TGTGCCAGCAGCCAAGCAGAGGGAGGCCGAAACACCATATATTTT
CDR3 protein: CASSQAEGGRNTIYF
J gene: TRBJ1-3
D gene: -
V gene: TRBV3-1/TRBV3-2
clone size: -

CDR3 DNA: TGCAGCGTCGGCTCGAACCTAGCGGGAACCTACAATGAGCAGTTCTTC
CDR3 protein: CSVGSNLAGTYNEQFF
J gene: TRBJ2-1
D gene: TRBD2
V gene: TRBV29-1
clone size: few

CDR3 DNA: TGTGCCAGCAGCTTGGGGACTAGCGGATACGAGCAGTACTTC
CDR3 protein: CASSLGTSGYEQYF
J gene: TRBJ2-7
D gene: TRBD2
V gene: TRBV5-5
clone size: -

CDR3 DNA: TGTGCCAGCAGCCAAAGAGGGATGGCGGGAGACGCAGATACGCAGTATTTT
CDR3 protein: CASSQRGMAGDADTQYF
J gene: TRBJ2-3
D gene: TRBD2
V gene: TRBV4-2
clone size: -

CDR3 DNA: TGTGCCAGCTCACCATTGGACAGGGCCAACACTGAAGCTTTCTTT
CDR3 protein: CASSPLDRANTEAFF
J gene: TRBJ1-1
D gene: TRBD1
V gene: TRBV18
clone size: -

CDR3 DNA: TGTGCCTGGGGGTACTCAAGGGGTGGTGCTTTCTTT
CDR3 protein: CAWGYSRGGAFF
J gene: TRBJ1-1
D gene: -
V gene: TRBV30
clone size: -

CDR3 DNA: TGCGCCAGCAGGGACAGTTTGAACACTGAAGCTTTCTTT
CDR3 protein: CASRDSLNTEAFF
J gene: TRBJ1-1
D gene: -
V gene: TRBV5-1
clone size: -

CDR3 DNA: TGTGCCAGCAGTGACCCCAGCGGGAGGCCTCTATCCTACAATGAGCAGTTCTTC
CDR3 protein: CASSDPSGRPLSYNEQFF
J gene: TRBJ2-1
D gene: TRBD2
V gene: TRBV6-1
clone size: -

CDR3 DNA: TGTGCCAGCATCGCCCGCGGGAGGGCGTACGAGCAGTACTTC
CDR3 protein: CASIARGRAYEQYF
J gene: TRBJ2-7
D gene: TRBD2
V gene: TRBV2
clone size: -

CDR3 DNA: TGTGCCAGCTCACCCAGGGACGGCAGGGGAGGGAATCAGCCCCAGCATTTT
CDR3 protein: CASSPRDGRGGNQPQHF
J gene: TRBJ1-5
D gene: -
V gene: TRBV18
clone size: few

CDR3 DNA: TGTGCCAGCAGTTTCTCCGGGGGGCATGAGCAGTTCTTC
CDR3 protein: CASSFSGGHEQFF
J gene: TRBJ2-1
D gene: -
V gene: TRBV12-3/TRBV12-4
clone size: -

CDR3 DNA: TGTGCCACCAGCGGAGGACAGGGGGTCAATGAGCAGTTCTTC
CDR3 protein: CATSGGQGVNEQFF
J gene: TRBJ2-1
D gene: TRBD1
V gene: TRBV15
clone size: few